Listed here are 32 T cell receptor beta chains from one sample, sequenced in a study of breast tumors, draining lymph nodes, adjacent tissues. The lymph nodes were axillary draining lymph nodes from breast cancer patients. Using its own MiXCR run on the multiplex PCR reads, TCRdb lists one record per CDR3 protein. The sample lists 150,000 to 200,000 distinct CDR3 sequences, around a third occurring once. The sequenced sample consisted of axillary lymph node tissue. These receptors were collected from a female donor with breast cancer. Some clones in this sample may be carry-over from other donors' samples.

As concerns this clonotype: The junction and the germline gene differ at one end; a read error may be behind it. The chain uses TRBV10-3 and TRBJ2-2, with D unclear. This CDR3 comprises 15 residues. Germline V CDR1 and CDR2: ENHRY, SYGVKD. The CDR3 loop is CASSYSVAVAWELFF. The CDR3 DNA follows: TGTGCCAGCAGTTACTCGGTCGCCGTAGCTTGGGAGCTGTTTTTT.

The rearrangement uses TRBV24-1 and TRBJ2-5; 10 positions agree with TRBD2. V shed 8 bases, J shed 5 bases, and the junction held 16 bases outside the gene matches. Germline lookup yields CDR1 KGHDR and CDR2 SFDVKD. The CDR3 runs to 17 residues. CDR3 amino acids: CATINTPSGRAGETQYF. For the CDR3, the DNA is TGTGCCACCATAAACACCCCCAGCGGGAGGGCCGGGGAGACCCAGTACTTC.

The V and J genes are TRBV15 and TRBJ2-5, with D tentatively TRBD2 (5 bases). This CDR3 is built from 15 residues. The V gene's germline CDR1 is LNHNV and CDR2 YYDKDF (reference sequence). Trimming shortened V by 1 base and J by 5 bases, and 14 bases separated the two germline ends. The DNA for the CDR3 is TGTGCCACCAGCAGAGGTGTAGGGAGAAGGGAGACCCAGTACTTC. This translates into CATSRGVGRRETQYF.

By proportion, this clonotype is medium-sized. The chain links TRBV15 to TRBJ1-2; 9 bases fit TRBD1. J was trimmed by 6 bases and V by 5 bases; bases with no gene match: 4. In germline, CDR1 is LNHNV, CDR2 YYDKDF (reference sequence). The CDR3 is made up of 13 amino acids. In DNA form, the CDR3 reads TGTGCCACCAGCTTGACAGGGGGTGATGGCTACACCTTC. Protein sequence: CATSLTGGDGYTF.

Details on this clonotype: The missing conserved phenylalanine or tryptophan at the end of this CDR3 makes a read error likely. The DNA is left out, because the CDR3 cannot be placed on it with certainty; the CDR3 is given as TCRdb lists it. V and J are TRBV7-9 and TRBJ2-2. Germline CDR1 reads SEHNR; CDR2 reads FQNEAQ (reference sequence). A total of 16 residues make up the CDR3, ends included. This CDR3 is CASSLVSSANTGELRI.

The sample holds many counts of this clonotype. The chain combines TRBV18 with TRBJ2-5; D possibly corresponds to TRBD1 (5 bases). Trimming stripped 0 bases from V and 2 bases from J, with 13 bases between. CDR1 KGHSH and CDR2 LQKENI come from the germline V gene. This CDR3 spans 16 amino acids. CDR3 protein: CASSPPSGLMQETQYF. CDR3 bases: TGTGCCAGCTCACCACCGTCAGGGTTAATGCAAGAGACCCAGTACTTC.

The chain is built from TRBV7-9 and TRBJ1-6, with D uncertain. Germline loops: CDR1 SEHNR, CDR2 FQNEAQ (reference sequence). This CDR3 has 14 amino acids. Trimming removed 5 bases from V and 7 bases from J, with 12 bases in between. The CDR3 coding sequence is TGTGCCAGCAGCCACCGGGATAGGAATTCACCCCTCCACTTT. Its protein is CASSHRDRNSPLHF.

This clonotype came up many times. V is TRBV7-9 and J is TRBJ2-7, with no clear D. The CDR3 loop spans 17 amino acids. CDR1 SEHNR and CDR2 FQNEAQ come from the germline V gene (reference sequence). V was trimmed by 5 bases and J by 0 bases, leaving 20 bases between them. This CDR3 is CASSPLDWAEVSYEQYF. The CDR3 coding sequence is TGTGCCAGCAGCCCCCTCGACTGGGCAGAAGTCTCCTACGAGCAGTACTTC.

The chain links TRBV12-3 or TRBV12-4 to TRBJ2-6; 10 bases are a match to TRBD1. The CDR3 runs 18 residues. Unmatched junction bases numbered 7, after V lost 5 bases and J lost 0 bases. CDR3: CASSVGTGAHSGANVLTF. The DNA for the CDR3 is TGTGCCAGCAGTGTCGGGACAGGGGCCCACTCTGGGGCCAACGTCCTGACTTTC.

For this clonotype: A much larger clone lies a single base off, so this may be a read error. The CDR3 DNA is TGTGCCAGCAGCCAATCCGGACGGGCGAACTATGGCTCCGCCTTC. Its translation is CASSQSGRANYGSAF. This rearrangement joins TRBV14 to TRBJ1-2; D unresolved. The length of the CDR3 is 15 residues. The germline V gene encodes CDR1 SGHDN and CDR2 FVKESK. The full variable domain, its missing parts supplied by reference TRBV14 and TRBJ1-2, is EAGVTQFPSHSVIEKGQTVTLRCDPISGHDNLYWYRRVMGKEIKFLLHFVKESKQDESGMPNNRFLAERTGGTYSTLKVQPAELEDSGVYFCASSQSGRANYGSAFGSGTRLTVV.

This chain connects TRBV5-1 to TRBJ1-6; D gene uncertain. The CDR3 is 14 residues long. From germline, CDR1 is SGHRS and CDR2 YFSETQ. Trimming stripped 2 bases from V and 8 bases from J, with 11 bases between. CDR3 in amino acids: CASSLEGDYSPLHF. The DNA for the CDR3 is TGCGCCAGCAGCTTAGAGGGCGACTATTCACCCCTCCACTTT.

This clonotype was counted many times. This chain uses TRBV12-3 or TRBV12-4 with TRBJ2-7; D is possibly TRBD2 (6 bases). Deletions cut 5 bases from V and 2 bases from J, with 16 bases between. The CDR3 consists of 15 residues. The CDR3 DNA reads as TGTGCCAGCAGTCCCTCTGCCGCGGGGACCTACGAGCAGTACTTC. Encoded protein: CASSPSAAGTYEQYF.

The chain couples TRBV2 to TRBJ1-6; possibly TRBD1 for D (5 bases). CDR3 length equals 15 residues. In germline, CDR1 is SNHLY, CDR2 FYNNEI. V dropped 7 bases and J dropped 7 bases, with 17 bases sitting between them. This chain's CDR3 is CASKGLAAYNSPLHF. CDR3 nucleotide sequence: TGTGCCAGCAAGGGACTAGCGGCATACAATTCACCCCTCCACTTT.

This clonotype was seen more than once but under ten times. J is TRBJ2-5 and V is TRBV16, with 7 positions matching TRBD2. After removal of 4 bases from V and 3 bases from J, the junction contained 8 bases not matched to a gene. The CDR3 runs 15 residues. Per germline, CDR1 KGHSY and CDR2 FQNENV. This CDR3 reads CASSLFEGREETQYF. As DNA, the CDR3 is TGTGCCAGCAGCCTTTTCGAGGGGAGGGAAGAGACCCAGTACTTC.

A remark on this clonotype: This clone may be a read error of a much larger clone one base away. Written as DNA, the CDR3 is TGTGCCAGCAGCGGGCAGGGGCTAGCGGGAGGGCCCTATCGGGTGCGGTTCTTC. It specifies CASSGQGLAGGPYRVRFF. V is TRBV7-2 and J is TRBJ2-1; 12 nucleotides match TRBD2. The junction had 23 bases not matched to a gene; V was cut back by 5 bases and J by 15 bases. Germline CDR1 and CDR2: SGHTA and FQGNSA. This CDR3 has 18 residues.

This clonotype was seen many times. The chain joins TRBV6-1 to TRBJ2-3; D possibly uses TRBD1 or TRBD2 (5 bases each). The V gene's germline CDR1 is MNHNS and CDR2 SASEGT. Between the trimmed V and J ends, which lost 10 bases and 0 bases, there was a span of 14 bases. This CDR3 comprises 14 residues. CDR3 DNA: TGTGCCACCTTATCGGGACCTAGCACAGATACGCAGTATTTT. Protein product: CATLSGPSTDTQYF.

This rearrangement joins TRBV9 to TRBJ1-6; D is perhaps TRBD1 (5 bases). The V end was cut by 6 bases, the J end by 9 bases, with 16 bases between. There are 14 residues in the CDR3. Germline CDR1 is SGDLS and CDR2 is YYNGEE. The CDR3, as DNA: TGTGCCAGCATGTCCCAGGGCGGGGTTTCACCCCTCCACTTT. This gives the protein CASMSQGGVSPLHF.

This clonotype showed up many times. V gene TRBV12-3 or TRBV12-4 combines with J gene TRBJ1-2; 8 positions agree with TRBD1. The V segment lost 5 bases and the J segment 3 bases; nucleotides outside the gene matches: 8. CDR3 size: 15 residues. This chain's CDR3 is CASSPLDREDYGYTF. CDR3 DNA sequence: TGTGCCAGCAGTCCACTGGACAGGGAAGACTATGGCTACACCTTC.

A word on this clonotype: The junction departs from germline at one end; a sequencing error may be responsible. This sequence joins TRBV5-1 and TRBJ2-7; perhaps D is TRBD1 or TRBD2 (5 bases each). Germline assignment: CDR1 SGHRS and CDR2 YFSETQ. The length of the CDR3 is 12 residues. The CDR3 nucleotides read TGCGCCAGCAGCTCTCAGGGAGACGAGCAGTGCTTC. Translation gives CASSSQGDEQCF. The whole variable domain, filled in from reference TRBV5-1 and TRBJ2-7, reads KAGVTQTPRYLIKTRGQQVTLSCSPISGHRSVSWYQQTPGQGLQFLFEYFSETQRNKGNFPGRFSGRQFSNSRSEMNVSTLELGDSALYLCASSSQGDEQCFGPGTRLTVT.

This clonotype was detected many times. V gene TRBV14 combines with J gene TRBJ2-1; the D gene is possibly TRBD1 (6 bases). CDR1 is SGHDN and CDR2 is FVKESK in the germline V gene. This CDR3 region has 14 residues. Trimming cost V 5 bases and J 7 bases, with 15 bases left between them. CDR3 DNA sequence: TGTGCCAGCAGCACACTACAGGGCTGGAATGAGCAGTTCTTC. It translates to CASSTLQGWNEQFF.

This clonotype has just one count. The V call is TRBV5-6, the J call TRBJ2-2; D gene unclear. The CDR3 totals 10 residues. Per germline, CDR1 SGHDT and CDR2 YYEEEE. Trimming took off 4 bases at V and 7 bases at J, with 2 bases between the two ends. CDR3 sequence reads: CASSDGELFF. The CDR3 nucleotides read TGTGCCAGCAGCGACGGGGAGCTGTTTTTT.

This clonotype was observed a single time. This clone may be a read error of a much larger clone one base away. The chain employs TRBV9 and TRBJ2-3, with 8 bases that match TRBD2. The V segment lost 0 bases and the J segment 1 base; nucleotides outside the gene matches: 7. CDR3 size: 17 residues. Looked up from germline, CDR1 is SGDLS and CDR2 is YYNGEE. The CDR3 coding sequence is TGTGCCAGCAGCGTAGGTGCGGGGGGCGACCGCACAGATACGCAGTATTTT. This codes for CASSVGAGGDRTDTQYF. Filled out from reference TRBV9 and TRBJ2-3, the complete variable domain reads DSGVTQTPKHLITATGQRVTLRCSPRSGDLSVYWYQQSLDQGLQFLIQYYNGEERAKGNILERFSAQQFPDLHSELNLSSLELGDSALYFCASSVGAGGDRTDTQYFGPGTRLTVL.

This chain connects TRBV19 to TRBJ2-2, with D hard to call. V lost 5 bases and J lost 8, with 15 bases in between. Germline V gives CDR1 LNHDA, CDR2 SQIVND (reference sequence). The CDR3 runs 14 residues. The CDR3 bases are TGTGCCAGTAGTCCCAAGGCCGTCACAGGGGAGCTGTTTTTT. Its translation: CASSPKAVTGELFF.

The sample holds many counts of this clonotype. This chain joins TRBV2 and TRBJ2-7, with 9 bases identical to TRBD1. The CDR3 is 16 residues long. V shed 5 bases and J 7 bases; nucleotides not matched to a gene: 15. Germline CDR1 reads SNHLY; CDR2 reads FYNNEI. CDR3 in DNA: TGTGCCAGCAGTTATGGGGTGACAGGGGGGTCGGGGGAGCAGTACTTC. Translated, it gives CASSYGVTGGSGEQYF.

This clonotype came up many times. CDR3 loop: CASRSGSGGSDTQYF. The CDR3 DNA follows: TGTGCCAGCAGAAGTGGGAGCGGGGGGAGTGATACGCAGTATTTT. V is TRBV28 and J is TRBJ2-3; 9 bases are shared with TRBD2. Per germline, CDR1 MDHEN and CDR2 SYDVKM. The CDR3 contains 15 residues. V lost 6 bases, J lost 6 bases, and 10 bases stayed unmatched. Supplemented by reference TRBV28 and TRBJ2-3, the full variable domain reads DVKVTQSSRYLVKRTGEKVFLECVQDMDHENMFWYRQDPGLGLRLIYFSYDVKMKEKGDIPEGYSVSREKKERFSLILESASTNQTSMYLCASRSGSGGSDTQYFGPGTRLTVL.

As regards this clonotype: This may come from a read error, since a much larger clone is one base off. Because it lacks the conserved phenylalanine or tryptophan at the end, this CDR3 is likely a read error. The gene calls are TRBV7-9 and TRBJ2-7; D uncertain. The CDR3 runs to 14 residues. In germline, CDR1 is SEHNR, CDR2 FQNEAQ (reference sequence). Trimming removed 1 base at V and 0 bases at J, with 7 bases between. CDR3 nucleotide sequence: TGTGCCAGCAGCTTAGGTCGGAGCTCCTACGAGCAGTACCTC. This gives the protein CASSLGRSSYEQYL.

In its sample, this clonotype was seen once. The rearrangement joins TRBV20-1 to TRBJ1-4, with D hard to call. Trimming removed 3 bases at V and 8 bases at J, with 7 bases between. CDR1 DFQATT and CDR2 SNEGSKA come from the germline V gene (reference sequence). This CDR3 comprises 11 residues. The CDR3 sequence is CSARVKEKLFF. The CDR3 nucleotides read TGCAGTGCTAGGGTGAAGGAAAAACTGTTTTTT.

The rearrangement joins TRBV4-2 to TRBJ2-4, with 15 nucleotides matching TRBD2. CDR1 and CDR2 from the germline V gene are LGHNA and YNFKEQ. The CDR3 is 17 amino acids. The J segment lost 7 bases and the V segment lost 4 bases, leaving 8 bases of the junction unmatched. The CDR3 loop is CASSPGLAGGLGNIQYF. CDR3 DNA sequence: TGTGCCAGCAGCCCGGGACTAGCGGGAGGTCTCGGCAACATTCAGTACTTC.

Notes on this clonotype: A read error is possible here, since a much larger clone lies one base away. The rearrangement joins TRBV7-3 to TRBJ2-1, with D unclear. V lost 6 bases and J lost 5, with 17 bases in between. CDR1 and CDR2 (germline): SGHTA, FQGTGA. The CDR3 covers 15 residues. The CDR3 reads CASSNTRPANNEQFF. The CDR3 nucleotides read TGTGCCAGCAGTAACACACGACCCGCAAACAATGAGCAGTTCTTC.

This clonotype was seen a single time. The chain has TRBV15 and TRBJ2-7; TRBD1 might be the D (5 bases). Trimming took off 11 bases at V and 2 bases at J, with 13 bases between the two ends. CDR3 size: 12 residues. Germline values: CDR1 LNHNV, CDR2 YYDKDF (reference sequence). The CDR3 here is CAGQGMAYEQYF. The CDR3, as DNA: TGTGCCGGTCAGGGAATGGCCTACGAGCAGTACTTC.

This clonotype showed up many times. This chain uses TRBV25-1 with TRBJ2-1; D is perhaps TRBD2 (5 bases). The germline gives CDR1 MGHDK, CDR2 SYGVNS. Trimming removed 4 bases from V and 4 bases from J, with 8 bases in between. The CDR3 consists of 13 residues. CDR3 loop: CASSADFYNEQFF. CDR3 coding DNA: TGTGCCAGCAGTGCGGACTTTTACAATGAGCAGTTCTTC.

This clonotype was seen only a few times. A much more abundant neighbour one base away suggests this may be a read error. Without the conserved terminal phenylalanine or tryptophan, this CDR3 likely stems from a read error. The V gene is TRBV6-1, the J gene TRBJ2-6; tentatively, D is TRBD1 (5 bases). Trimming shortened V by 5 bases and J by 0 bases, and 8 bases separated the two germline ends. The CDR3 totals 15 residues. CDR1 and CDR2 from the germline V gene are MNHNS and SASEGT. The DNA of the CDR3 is TGTGCCAGCAGTCCCCAGGGCTCTGGGGCCAACGTCCTGACTTCC. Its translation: CASSPQGSGANVLTS.